This TCR beta chain is drawn from a study of CD8+CD57+ T cells in acquired aplastic anemia. The overall study: When averaged, DNA from sorted CD4+ and CD8+ cells came to 3 to 4 ug.

Study outcomes and limitations: Twenty-nine shared CD8+ CDR3s appeared highly expressed within patients' immunodominant clones.

Genomic DNA templated the TCR beta VDJ and CDR3 profiling. TCRdb reanalysed the reads using MiXCR and keeps one entry per CDR3 protein. This sample has about 270,000 distinct CDR3 sequences, with approximately 56% found just once. With regard to this clonotype: Its antigen is undetermined.

V lost 2 bases and J lost 2; bases outside the gene matches: 7. Looked up from germline, CDR1 is MNHEY and CDR2 is SVGEGT. The CDR3 loop spans 18 amino acids. The chain joins TRBV6-2 or TRBV6-3 to TRBJ2-3; 13 bases line up with TRBD2. The sequenced sample consisted of sorted CD4+, CD8+, or CD8+CD57+ T cells (not recorded which) from PBMCs. The clonotype was recovered from a human donor with severe aplastic anemia or a healthy control (not recorded which). Written as DNA, the CDR3 is TGTGCCAGCAGTTACGACCTAACTAGCGGGGGGGACACAGATACGCAGTATTTT. Protein product: CASSYDLTSGGDTDTQYF.